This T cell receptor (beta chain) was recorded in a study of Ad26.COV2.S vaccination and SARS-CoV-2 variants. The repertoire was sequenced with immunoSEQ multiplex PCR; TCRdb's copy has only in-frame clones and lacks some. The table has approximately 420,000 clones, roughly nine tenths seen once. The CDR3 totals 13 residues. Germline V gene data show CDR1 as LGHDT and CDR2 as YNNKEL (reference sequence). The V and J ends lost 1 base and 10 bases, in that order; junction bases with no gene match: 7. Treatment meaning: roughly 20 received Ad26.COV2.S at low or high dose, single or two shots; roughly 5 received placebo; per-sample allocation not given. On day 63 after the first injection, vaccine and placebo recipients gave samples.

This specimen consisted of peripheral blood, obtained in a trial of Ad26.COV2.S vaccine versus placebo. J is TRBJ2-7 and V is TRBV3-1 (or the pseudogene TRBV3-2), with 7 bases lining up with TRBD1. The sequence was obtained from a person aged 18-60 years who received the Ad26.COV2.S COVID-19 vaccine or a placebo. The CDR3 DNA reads TGTGCCAGCAGCCAAGCCTACAGGGGTAAACAGTACTTC. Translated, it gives CASSQAYRGKQYF.